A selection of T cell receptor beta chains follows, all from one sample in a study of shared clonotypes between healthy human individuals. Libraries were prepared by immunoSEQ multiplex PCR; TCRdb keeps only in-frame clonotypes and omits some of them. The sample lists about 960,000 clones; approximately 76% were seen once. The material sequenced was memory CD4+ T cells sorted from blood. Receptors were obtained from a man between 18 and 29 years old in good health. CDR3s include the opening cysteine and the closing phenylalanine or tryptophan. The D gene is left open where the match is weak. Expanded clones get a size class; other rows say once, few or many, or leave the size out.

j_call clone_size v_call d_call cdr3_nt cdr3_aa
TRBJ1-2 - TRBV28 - TGTGCCAGCAGTCCCCAACTCACAAGCTATGGCTACACCTTC CASSPQLTSYGYTF
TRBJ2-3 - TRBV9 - TGTGCCAGCAGCGCCACAGAAGATACGCAGTATTTT CASSATEDTQYF
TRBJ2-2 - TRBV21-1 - TGTGCCAGCAGCAAAGATGCTCGGGGCGCTACTAACACCGGGGAGCTGTTTTTT CASSKDARGATNTGELFF
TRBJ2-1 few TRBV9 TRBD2 TGTGCCAGCAGCCTCTCTAGCGGGGCCTACAATGAGCAGTTCTTC CASSLSSGAYNEQFF
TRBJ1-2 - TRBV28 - TGTGCCAGCAGTTTATGGCATCGCGGGGATAACTATGGCTACACCTTC CASSLWHRGDNYGYTF
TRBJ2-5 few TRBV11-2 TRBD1 TGTGCCGGGGGACAGGGACCCCTTCAAGAGACCCAGTACTTC CAGGQGPLQETQYF
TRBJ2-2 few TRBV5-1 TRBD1 TGCGCCACCAATGACAGGGGGCCCACCGGGGAGCTGTTTTTT CATNDRGPTGELFF
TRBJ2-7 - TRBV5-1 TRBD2 TGCGCCAGCAGCTGGATGACTAGCGGGGGGGCCGCCTACGAGCAGTACTTC CASSWMTSGGAAYEQYF
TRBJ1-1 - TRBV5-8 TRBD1 TGTGCCAGCAGCTTGGGCAGGGGGATGAACACTGAAGCTTTCTTT CASSLGRGMNTEAFF
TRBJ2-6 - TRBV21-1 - TGTGCCAGCAGCAACGGACCGTACTCTGGGGCCAACGTCCTGACTTTC CASSNGPYSGANVLTF
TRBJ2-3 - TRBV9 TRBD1 TGTGCCAGCAGCGTAGGGGACAGCCGCACAGATACGCAGTATTTT CASSVGDSRTDTQYF
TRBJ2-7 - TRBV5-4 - TGTGCCAGCAGTAACCGGGATAAGTCTTCCTACGAGCAGTACTTC CASSNRDKSSYEQYF
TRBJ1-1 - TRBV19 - TGTGCCAGTATTCCCGAGGGTTACACTGAAGCTTTCTTT CASIPEGYTEAFF
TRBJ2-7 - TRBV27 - TGTGCCAGCAGTTCCCTGACTATCTCCTACGAGCAGTACTTC CASSSLTISYEQYF
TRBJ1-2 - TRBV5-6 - TGTGCCAGCAGCATGACAGGAAACTATGGCTACACCTTC CASSMTGNYGYTF
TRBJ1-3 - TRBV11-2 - TGTGCCAGCAGCTCCCCCCCCGGAATAAGTGGAAACACCATATATTTT CASSSPPGISGNTIYF
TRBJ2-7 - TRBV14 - TGTGCCAGCAGCCACGGTAACACCTTCTACGAGCAGTACTTC CASSHGNTFYEQYF
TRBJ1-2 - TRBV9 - TGTGCCAGCAGCGTAGGCAGAGCCGAACTCTATGGCTACACCTTC CASSVGRAELYGYTF
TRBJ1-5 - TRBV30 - TGTGCCTGGAGTGGAGTGGGGACGGTGCCCCAGCATTTT CAWSGVGTVPQHF
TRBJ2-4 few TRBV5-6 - TGTGCCAGCAGCACGACTGTAACGACAGGACACATTCAGTACTTC CASSTTVTTGHIQYF
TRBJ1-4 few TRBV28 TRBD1 TGTGCCAGCAGTCCTCACAGGGGTCTAGACGAAAAACTGTTTTTT CASSPHRGLDEKLFF
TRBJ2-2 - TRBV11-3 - TGTGCCAGCAGCTTAGCAGGGGACACCGGGGAGCTGTTTTTT CASSLAGDTGELFF
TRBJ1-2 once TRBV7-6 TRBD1 TGTGCCAGCAGCCTTCCGACAGGGGTTGGCTACACCTTC CASSLPTGVGYTF
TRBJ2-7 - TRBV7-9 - TGTGCCAGCAGCCTACAGGGAAACGAGCAGTACTTC CASSLQGNEQYF
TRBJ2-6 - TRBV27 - TGTGCCAGCAGTTTCAACTCTGGGGCCAACGTCCTGACTTTC CASSFNSGANVLTF
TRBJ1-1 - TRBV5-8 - TGTGCCAGCCAGCGGTTGAAAACTGAAGCTTTCTTT CASQRLKTEAFF
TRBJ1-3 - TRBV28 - TGTGCCAGCAGATCCCGAGGGGCAGGGACTGGAAACACCATATATTTT CASRSRGAGTGNTIYF
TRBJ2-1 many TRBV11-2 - TGTGCCAGCAGGAGACCCTTTGTCAGGGGGGACAATGAGCAGTTCTTC CASRRPFVRGDNEQFF
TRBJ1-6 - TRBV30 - TGTGCCTGGAGTGTACAGGTGAATTCACCCCTCCACTTT CAWSVQVNSPLHF
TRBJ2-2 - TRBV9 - TGTGCCAGCAGCGTAGACCCAGCCTACACCACCGGGGAGCTGTTTTTT CASSVDPAYTTGELFF
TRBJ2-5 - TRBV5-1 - TGCGCCAGCAGCTTAGGAGGGGGGAGAGGACAAGAGACCCAGTACTTC CASSLGGGRGQETQYF
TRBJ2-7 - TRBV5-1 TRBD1 TGCGCCAGCAGCTTCCAAGGGGGCCTCTCCTACGAGCAGTACTTC CASSFQGGLSYEQYF
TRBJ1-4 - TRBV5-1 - TGCGCCAGCAGCTTGTCGCCTAATGAAAAACTGTTTTTT CASSLSPNEKLFF
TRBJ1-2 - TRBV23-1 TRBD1 TGCGCCAGCAGCCCCAGACAGGGGGCGTCCTATGGCTACACCTTC CASSPRQGASYGYTF
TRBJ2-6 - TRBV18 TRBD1 TGTGCCAGCTCACCACCGATGAGGACAGGGGTTCCAGCGGTCCTGACTTTC CASSPPMRTGVPAVLTF
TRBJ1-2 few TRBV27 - TGTGCCAGCAGTCCCCGACCGGACCTCTATGGCTACACCTTC CASSPRPDLYGYTF
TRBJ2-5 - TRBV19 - TGTGCCAGTAGTGGGCGGGCCCGTTCGGAGACCCAGTACTTC CASSGRARSETQYF
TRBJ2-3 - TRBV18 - TGTGCCAGCTCACCGAATTCCCCAGATACGCAGTATTTT CASSPNSPDTQYF
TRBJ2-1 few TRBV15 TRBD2 TGTGCCACCAGCAGCGTAGCGGGAGCAGGCAATGAGCAGTTCTTC CATSSVAGAGNEQFF
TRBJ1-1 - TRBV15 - TGTGCCACCAGCAGAGCCCGAGGGACTCTCGAACCGGCTTTCTTT CATSRARGTLEPAFF
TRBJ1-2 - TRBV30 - TGTGCCTGGAGTGTAGGGGCCGCGGATGGCTACACCTTC CAWSVGAADGYTF
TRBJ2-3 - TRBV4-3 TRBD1 TGCGCCAGCAGCCAGGGACAGGGTGGGTATACGCAGTATTTT CASSQGQGGYTQYF
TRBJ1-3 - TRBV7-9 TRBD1 TGTGCCAGCAGCTCCCAGGGGGCTAACACCATATATTTT CASSSQGANTIYF
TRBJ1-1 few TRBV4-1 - TGCGCCAGCAGCCAAGAGTTGTACACTGAAGCTTTCTTT CASSQELYTEAFF
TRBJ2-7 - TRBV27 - TGTGCCAGCAGTTTACGGGGCCAAGCCTACGAGCAGTACTTC CASSLRGQAYEQYF
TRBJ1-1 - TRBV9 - TGTGCCAGCAGCGCCCTGGGAGATGGCACTGAAGCTTTCTTT CASSALGDGTEAFF
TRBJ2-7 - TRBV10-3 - TGTGCCATCAGTGAGTCGAAAGGGGAAGACGAGCAGTACTTC CAISESKGEDEQYF
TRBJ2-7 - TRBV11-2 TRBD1 TGTGCCAGCAGCCAGACAAGAACCGACAGGGCCCACGAGCAGTACTTC CASSQTRTDRAHEQYF
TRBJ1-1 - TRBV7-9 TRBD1 TGTGCCAGCAGCCGACAGGGGGGAAAAACTGAAGCTTTCTTT CASSRQGGKTEAFF
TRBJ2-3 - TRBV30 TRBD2 TGTGCCTGGAGTGTGGCTAGCGGGAGCACAGATACGCAGTATTTT CAWSVASGSTDTQYF
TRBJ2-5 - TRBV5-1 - TGCGCCAGCAGCTTGGATACAGGGATGGGAGAGACCCAGTACTTC CASSLDTGMGETQYF